The 14 T cell receptor beta chains in this list originate from one sample, sequenced in a study of blood T cell repertoires in COVID-19. The protocol was immunoSEQ multiplex PCR, while the TCRdb copy is restricted to in-frame clones and leaves out a portion. The sample lists around 300,000 clones, more than 75% occurring once. Sequenced material: peripheral blood. The receptors were gathered from a man aged 50-60 years with active or convalescent COVID-19.

This CDR3 reads CAWSVPGEKLFF. CDR3 nucleotide sequence: TGTGCCTGGAGTGTACCAGGTGAAAAACTGTTTTTT. The chain couples TRBV30 to TRBJ1-4; D is unclear. This CDR3 has 12 residues. Deletions cut 0 bases from V and 7 bases from J, with 6 bases between. CDR1 and CDR2 (germline): GTSNPN, SVGIG (reference sequence).

The rearrangement links TRBV6-2 or TRBV6-3 to TRBJ1-5, with TRBD1 matching over 9 bases. CDR1 is MNHEY and CDR2 is SVGEGT in the germline V gene. Unmatched junction bases numbered 16, after V lost 2 bases and J lost 8 bases. The CDR3 length is 18 residues. CDR3 DNA: TGTGCCAGCAGTTACCACGCTAGGACAGGGGACCGAGGGGAGCCCCAGCATTTT. It codes for CASSYHARTGDRGEPQHF.

This rearrangement joins TRBV6-6 to TRBJ1-1; D may be TRBD1 (6 bases). The germline CDR1 and CDR2 sequences are MNHNY and SVGAGI (reference sequence). The ends were cut back, 2 bases at V and 3 bases at J, with 10 bases in the middle. The CDR3 loop spans 14 amino acids. CDR3 DNA: TGTGCCAGCAGTTACGTCGGGGGGCACACTGAAGCTTTCTTT. Translated, it gives CASSYVGGHTEAFF.

The gene calls are TRBV6-2 or TRBV6-3 and TRBJ1-5; D unclear. Germline V gene lookup returns CDR1 MNHEY and CDR2 SVGEGT. This CDR3 has 13 amino acids. Trimming took off 5 bases at V and 3 bases at J, with 8 bases between the two ends. CDR3 sequence (DNA): TGTGCCAGCAGTCGCGGAAACAATCAGCCCCAGCATTTT. Residues: CASSRGNNQPQHF.

The chain employs TRBV28 and TRBJ1-2, with 7 bases lining up with TRBD1. V dropped 6 bases and J dropped 5; count of bases not matched to a gene: 3. The CDR3 length is 12 residues. Germline V gene lookup returns CDR1 MDHEN and CDR2 SYDVKM. CDR3 protein: CASSTGQYGYTF. DNA for the CDR3: TGTGCCAGCAGCACGGGACAGTATGGCTACACCTTC.

This chain joins TRBV5-1 and TRBJ2-7; D remains unclear. Per the germline V gene, CDR1 is SGHRS and CDR2 is YFSETQ. Deletions cut 0 bases from V and 4 bases from J, with 5 bases between. CDR3 length: 12 residues. Written as DNA, the CDR3 is TGCGCCAGCAGCTTGGACGGTTACGAGCAGTACTTC. Translating gives CASSLDGYEQYF.

As to this clone: Other nucleotide sequences from this sample produce the same CDR3. The J gene is TRBJ1-2, the V gene TRBV19; 8 nucleotides match TRBD1. V gave up 3 bases and J gave up 1 base; unmatched junction bases: 1. CDR1 and CDR2 from the germline V gene are LNHDA and SQIVND (reference sequence). There are 14 residues in the CDR3. The CDR3 loop is CASSIDRGNYGYTF. The CDR3 DNA is TGTGCCAGTAGTATTGACAGGGGTAACTATGGCTACACCTTC.

The rearrangement links TRBV11-2 to TRBJ2-1, with no clear D. Germline V CDR1 and CDR2: SGHAT, FQNNGV. Trimming removed 0 bases from V and 0 bases from J, with 9 bases in between. The CDR3 covers 16 residues. The CDR3 nucleotides read TGTGCCAGCAGCTTAGATTCACTACTCTCCTACAATGAGCAGTTCTTC. Encoded protein: CASSLDSLLSYNEQFF.

The rearrangement uses TRBV27 and TRBJ2-5; D is unclear. In germline, CDR1 is MNHEY, CDR2 SMNVEV (reference sequence). Trimming shortened V by 2 bases and J by 1 base, and 8 bases separated the two germline ends. This CDR3 spans 14 amino acids. The CDR3 nucleotides read TGTGCCAGCAGTTTAACGCGAGTCCAAGAGACCCAGTACTTC. Amino acids: CASSLTRVQETQYF.

This sequence joins TRBV19 and TRBJ2-7; 7 nucleotides line up with TRBD1. The CDR3 totals 15 residues. Unmatched junction bases numbered 3, after V lost 1 base and J lost 0 bases. The germline V gene encodes CDR1 LNHDA and CDR2 SQIVND (reference sequence). CDR3 in DNA: TGTGCCAGTAGTATAGTACAGGGGAGCTCCTACGAGCAGTACTTC. Protein sequence: CASSIVQGSSYEQYF.

The CDR3 loop is CASSEILAGLKEQFF. CDR3 DNA: TGTGCCAGCAGTGAAATACTAGCGGGCCTCAAAGAGCAGTTCTTC. This rearrangement joins TRBV6-1 to TRBJ2-1; 9 bases line up with TRBD2. Germline CDR1 is MNHNS and CDR2 is SASEGT. Germline trimming cut 2 bases from V and 10 bases from J; bases unmatched to any gene: 9. This CDR3 spans 15 amino acids.

The V call is TRBV7-9, the J call TRBJ2-1; 10 bases fit TRBD2. V gave up 4 bases and J gave up 4 bases; unmatched junction bases: 4. Germline CDR1 is SEHNR and CDR2 is FQNEAQ (reference sequence). The length of the CDR3 is 15 residues. CDR3 amino acids: CASSYGLAEYNEQFF. In DNA form, the CDR3 reads TGTGCCAGCAGCTACGGACTAGCGGAGTACAATGAGCAGTTCTTC.

The chain uses TRBV6-6 and TRBJ2-4; D may be TRBD1 (6 bases). Germline V gene lookup returns CDR1 MNHNY and CDR2 SVGAGI (reference sequence). This CDR3 region has 16 residues. Between the trimmed V and J ends, which lost 6 bases and 1 base, there was a span of 16 bases. CDR3 nucleotide sequence: TGTGCCAGCAGCTGGTCACAGGGCCGGGCCAAAAACATTCAGTACTTC. Translated, it gives CASSWSQGRAKNIQYF.

The chain carries TRBV28 and TRBJ1-3; D perhaps matches TRBD1 (5 bases). CDR1 is MDHEN, CDR2 SYDVKM, per germline. The CDR3 runs to 15 residues. Trimming left V 5 bases short and J 2 bases short, with 13 bases between. The CDR3 DNA reads TGTGCCAGCAGTCCCGGGGGTGGGACTGGAAACACCATATATTTT. It encodes CASSPGGGTGNTIYF.